The sequence of this T cell receptor beta chain was determined in a study of cytomegalovirus exposure and HLA in healthy donors. The study's findings and limits: Rare TCR sequences predominated, though certain public TCRs were found in many donors.

Amplification used 60 Vbeta primers and 13 Jbeta primers. Clones were read by immunoSEQ multiplex PCR, and TCRdb kept only the in-frame ones, dropping some. The sample contains 100,000 to 150,000 clones, roughly three fifths of which appear only once. The donors (healthy individuals) were bone marrow donors. The CDR3 sequence is 15 residues long. Germline assignment: CDR1 SGHVS and CDR2 FQNEAQ. The V gene lost 5 bases and the J gene lost 7 bases, with 15 bases spanning the gap. Notes on this clone: The antigen is undetermined.

Sequenced material: PBMCs. The rearrangement joins TRBV7-8 to TRBJ1-6; possibly TRBD1 for D (5 bases). The sequence derives from a woman in her forties in good health and CMV-seronegative. CDR3 sequence: CASSPWEEGNSPLHF. The CDR3 DNA sequence: TGTGCCAGCAGCCCCTGGGAGGAGGGGAATTCACCCCTCCACTTT.